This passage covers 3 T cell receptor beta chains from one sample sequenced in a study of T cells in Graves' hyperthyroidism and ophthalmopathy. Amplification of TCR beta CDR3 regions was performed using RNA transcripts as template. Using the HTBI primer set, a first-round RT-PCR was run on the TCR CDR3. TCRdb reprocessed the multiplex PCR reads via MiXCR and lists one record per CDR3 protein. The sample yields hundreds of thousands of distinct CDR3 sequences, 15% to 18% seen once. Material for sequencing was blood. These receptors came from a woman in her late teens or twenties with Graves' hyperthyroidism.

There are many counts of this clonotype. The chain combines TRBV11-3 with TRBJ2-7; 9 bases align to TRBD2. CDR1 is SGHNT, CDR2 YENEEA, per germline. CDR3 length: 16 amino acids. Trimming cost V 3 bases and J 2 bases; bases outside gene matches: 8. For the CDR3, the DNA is TGTGCCAGCAGCTTGGTCCCCTCTAGCGGGACCTACGAGCAGTACTTC. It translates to CASSLVPSSGTYEQYF.

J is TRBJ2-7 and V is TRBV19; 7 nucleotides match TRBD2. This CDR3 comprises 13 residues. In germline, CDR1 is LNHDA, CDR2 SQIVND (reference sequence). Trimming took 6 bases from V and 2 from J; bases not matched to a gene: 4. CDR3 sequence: CASSPREAYEQYF. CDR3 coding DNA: TGTGCCAGTAGCCCCCGGGAGGCCTACGAGCAGTACTTC.

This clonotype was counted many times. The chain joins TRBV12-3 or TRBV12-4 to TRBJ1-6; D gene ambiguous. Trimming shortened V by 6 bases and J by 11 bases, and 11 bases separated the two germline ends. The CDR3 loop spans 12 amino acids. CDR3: CASSYLVPPLHF. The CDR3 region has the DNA TGTGCCAGCAGCTATCTTGTGCCACCCCTCCACTTT.